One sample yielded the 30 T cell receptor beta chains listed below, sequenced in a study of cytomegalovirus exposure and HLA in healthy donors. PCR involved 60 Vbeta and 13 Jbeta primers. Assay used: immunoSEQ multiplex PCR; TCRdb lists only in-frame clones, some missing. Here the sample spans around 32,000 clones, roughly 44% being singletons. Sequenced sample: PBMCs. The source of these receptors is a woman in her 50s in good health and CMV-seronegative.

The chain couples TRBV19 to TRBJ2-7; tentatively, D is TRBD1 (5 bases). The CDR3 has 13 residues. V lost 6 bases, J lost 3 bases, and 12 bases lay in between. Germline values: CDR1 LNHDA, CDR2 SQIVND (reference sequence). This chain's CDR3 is CASSPSDSYEQYF. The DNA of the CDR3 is TGTGCCAGTAGCCCCTCTGACAGCTACGAGCAGTACTTC.

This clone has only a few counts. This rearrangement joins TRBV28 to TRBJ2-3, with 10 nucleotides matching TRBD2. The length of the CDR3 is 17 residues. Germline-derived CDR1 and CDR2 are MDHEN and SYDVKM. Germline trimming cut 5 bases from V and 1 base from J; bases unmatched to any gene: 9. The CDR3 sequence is CASSNHSGRRGTDTQYF. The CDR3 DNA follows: TGTGCCAGCAGTAACCATAGCGGGAGGCGGGGCACAGATACGCAGTATTTT. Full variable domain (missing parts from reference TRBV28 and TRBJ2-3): DVKVTQSSRYLVKRTGEKVFLECVQDMDHENMFWYRQDPGLGLRLIYFSYDVKMKEKGDIPEGYSVSREKKERFSLILESASTNQTSMYLCASSNHSGRRGTDTQYFGPGTRLTVL.

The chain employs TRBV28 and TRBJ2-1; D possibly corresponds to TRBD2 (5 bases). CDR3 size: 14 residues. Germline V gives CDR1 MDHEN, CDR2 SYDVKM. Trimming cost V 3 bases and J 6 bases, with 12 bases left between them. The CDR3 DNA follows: TGTGCCAGCAGTTTTGGGAGATTTATCAATGAGCAGTTCTTC. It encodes CASSFGRFINEQFF.

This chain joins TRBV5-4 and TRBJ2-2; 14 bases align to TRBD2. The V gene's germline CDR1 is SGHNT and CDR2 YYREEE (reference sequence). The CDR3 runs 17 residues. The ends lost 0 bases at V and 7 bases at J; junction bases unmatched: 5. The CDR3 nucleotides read TGTGCCAGCAGCTTGGCCGGGACTAGCGGGAGTGGCGGGGAGCTGTTTTTT. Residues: CASSLAGTSGSGGELFF.

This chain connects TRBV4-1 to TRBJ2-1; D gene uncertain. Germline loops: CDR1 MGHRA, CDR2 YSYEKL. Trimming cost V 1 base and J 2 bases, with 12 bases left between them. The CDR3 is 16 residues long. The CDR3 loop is CASSQVEVAPYNEQFF. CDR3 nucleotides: TGCGCCAGCAGCCAAGTCGAGGTGGCCCCCTACAATGAGCAGTTCTTC.

The CDR3 DNA follows: TGTGCTAGTGGGGGCGGGAGTAGCTACGAGCAGTACTTC. Amino acid sequence: CASGGGSSYEQYF. The chain is built from TRBV12-5 and TRBJ2-7; TRBD2 agrees at 7 bases. The length of the CDR3 is 13 residues. Trimming cost V 6 bases and J 3 bases; bases outside gene matches: 5. Germline-derived CDR1 and CDR2 are LGHNT and FRNRAP.

The CDR3 nucleotides are TGTGCCAGCTCACCGGACAGGGCGGGGACTGAAGCTTTCTTT. This sequence encodes CASSPDRAGTEAFF. The chain joins TRBV18 to TRBJ1-1, with 8 bases matching TRBD1. The CDR3 consists of 14 residues. From germline, CDR1 is KGHSH and CDR2 LQKENI. With V trimmed by 3 bases and J by 5 bases, 5 bases remained unmatched.

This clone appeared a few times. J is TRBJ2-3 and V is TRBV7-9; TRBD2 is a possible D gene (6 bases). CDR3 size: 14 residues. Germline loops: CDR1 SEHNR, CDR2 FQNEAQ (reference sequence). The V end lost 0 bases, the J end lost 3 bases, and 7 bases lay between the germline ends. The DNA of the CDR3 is TGTGCCAGCAGCTTAGCGGGAGGTACAGATACGCAGTATTTT. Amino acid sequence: CASSLAGGTDTQYF. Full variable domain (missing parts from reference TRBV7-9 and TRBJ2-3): DTGVSQNPRHKITKRGQNVTFRCDPISEHNRLYWYRQTLGQGPEFLTYFQNEAQLEKSRLLSDRFSAERPKGSFSTLEIQRTEQGDSAMYLCASSLAGGTDTQYFGPGTRLTVL.

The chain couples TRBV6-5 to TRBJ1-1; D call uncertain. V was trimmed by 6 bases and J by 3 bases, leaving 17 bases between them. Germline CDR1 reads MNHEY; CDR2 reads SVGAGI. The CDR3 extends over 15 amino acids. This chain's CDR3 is CASSPIWGEDTEAFF. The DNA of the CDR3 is TGTGCCAGCAGCCCGATATGGGGAGAGGACACTGAAGCTTTCTTT.

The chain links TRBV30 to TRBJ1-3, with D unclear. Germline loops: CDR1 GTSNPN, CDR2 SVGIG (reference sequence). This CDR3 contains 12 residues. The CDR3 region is CSAGFPGNTIYF. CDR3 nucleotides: TGTTCGGCGGGCTTTCCTGGAAACACCATATATTTT.

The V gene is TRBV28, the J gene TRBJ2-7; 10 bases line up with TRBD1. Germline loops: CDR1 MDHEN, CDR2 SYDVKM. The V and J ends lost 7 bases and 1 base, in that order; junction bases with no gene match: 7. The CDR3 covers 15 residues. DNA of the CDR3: TGTGCCAGCACTTCCGGGACAGGGGCTTCCTACGAGCAGTACTTC. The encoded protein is CASTSGTGASYEQYF.

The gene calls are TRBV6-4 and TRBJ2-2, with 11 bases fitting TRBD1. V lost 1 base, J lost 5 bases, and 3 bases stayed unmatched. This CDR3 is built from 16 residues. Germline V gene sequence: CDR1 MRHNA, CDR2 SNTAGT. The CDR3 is CASSDFGTGGTGELFF. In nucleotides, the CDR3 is TGTGCCAGCAGTGACTTCGGGACAGGGGGTACCGGGGAGCTGTTTTTT.

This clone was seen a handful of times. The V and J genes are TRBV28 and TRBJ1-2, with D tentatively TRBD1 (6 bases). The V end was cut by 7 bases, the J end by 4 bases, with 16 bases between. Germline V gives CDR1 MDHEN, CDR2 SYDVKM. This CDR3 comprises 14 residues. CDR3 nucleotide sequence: TGTGCCAGCACCCACGGGACACCTCTCTATGGCTACACCTTC. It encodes CASTHGTPLYGYTF.

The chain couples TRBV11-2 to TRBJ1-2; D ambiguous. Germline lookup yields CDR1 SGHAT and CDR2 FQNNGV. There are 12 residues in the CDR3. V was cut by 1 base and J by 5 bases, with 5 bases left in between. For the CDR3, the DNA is TGTGCCAGCAGCTTAGGAGGGTATGGCTACACCTTC. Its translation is CASSLGGYGYTF.

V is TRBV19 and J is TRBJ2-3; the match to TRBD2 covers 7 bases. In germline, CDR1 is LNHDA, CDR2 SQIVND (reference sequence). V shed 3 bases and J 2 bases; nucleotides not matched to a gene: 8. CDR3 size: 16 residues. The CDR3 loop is CASSMIGTMNTDTQYF. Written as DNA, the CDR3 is TGTGCCAGTAGTATGATCGGGACTATGAACACAGATACGCAGTATTTT. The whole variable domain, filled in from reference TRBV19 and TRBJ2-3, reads DGGITQSPKYLFRKEGQNVTLSCEQNLNHDAMYWYRQDPGQGLRLIYYSQIVNDFQKGDIAEGYSVSREKKESFPLTVTSAQKNPTAFYLCASSMIGTMNTDTQYFGPGTRLTVL.

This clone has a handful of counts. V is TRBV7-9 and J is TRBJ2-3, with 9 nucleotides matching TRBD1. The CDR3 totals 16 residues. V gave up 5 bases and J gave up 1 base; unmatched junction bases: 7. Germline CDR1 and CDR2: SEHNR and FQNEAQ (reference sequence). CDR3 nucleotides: TGTGCCAGCAGCCTCCGGACAGGGGTAGGCACAGATACGCAGTATTTT. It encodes CASSLRTGVGTDTQYF.

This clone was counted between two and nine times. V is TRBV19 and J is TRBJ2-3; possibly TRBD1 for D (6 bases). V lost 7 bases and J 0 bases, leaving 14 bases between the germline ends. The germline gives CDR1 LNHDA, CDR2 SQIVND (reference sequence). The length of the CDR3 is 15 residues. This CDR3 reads CASKGVSYSTDTQYF. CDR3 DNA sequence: TGTGCCAGTAAGGGGGTTAGCTACAGCACAGATACGCAGTATTTT.

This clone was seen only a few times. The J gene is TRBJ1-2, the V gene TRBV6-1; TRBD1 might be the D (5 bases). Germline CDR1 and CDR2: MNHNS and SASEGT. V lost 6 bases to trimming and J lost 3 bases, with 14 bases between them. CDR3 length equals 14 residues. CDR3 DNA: TGTGCCAGCAGGTCGACAGAGCAACACTATGGCTACACCTTC. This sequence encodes CASRSTEQHYGYTF.

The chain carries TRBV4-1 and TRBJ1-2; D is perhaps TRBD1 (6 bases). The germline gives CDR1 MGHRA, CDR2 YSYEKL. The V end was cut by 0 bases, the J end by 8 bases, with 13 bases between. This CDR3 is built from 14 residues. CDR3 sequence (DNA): TGCGCCAGCAGCCAAGAGGGGGGGCTGTGGGGCTACACCTTC. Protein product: CASSQEGGLWGYTF.

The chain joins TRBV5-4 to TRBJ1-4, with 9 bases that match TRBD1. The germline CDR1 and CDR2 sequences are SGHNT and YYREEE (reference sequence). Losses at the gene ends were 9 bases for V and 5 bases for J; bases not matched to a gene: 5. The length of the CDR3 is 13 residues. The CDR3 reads CATQDRGNEKLFF. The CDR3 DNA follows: TGTGCCACCCAGGACAGGGGAAATGAAAAACTGTTTTTT.

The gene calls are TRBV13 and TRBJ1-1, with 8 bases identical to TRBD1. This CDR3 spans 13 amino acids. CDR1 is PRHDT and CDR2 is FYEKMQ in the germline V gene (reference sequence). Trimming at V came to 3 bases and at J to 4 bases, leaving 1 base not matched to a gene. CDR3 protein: CASSLTGVTEAFF. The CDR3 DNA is TGTGCCAGCAGCTTGACAGGGGTCACTGAAGCTTTCTTT.

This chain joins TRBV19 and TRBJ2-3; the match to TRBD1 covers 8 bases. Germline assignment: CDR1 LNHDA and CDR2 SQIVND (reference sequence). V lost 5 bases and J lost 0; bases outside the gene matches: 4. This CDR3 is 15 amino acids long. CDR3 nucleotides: TGTGCCAGTAGTGGACAGGGTTCGAGCACAGATACGCAGTATTTT. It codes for CASSGQGSSTDTQYF.

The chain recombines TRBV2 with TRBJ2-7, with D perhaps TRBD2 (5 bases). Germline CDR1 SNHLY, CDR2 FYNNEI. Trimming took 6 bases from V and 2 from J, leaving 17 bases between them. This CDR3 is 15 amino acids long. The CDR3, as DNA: TGTGCCAGCAGACAGCGGCCCTTGACCGCCTACGAGCAGTACTTC. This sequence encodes CASRQRPLTAYEQYF.

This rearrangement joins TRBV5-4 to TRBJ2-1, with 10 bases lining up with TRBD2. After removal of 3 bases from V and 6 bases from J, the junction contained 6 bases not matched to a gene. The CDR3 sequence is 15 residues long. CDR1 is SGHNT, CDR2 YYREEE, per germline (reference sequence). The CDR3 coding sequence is TGTGCCAGCAGCTCCACTAGCGGGGTCCCCAATGAGCAGTTCTTC. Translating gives CASSSTSGVPNEQFF.

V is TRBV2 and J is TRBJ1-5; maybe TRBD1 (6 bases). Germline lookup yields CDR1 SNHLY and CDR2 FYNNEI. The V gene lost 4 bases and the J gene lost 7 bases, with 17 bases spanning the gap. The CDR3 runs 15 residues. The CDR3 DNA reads TGTGCCAGCAGTGTTGCGGACAGAGGTTCCCAGCCCCAGCATTTT. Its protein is CASSVADRGSQPQHF.

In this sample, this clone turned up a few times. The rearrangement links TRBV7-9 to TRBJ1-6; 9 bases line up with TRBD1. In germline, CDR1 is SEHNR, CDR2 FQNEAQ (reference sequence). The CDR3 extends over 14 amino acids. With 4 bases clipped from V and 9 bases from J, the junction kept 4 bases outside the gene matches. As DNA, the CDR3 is TGTGCCAGCAGCTCCGGACAGGGGAGTTCACCCCTCCACTTT. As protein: CASSSGQGSSPLHF.

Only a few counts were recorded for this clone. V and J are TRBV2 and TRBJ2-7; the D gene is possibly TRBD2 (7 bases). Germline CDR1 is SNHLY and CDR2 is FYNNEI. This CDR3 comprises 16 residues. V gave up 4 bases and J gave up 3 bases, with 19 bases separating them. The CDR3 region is CASSGGGGEQGYEQYF. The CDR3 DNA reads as TGTGCCAGCAGTGGGGGCGGGGGCGAACAGGGCTACGAGCAGTACTTC.

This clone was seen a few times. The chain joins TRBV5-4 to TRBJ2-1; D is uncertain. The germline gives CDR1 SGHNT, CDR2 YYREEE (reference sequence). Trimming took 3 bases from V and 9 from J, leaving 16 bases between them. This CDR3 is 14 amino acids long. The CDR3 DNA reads TGTGCCAGCAGCTCCGTGGGCCCTCGGCTTGAGCAGTTCTTC. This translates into CASSSVGPRLEQFF. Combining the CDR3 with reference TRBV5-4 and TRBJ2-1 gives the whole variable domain ETGVTQSPTHLIKTRGQQVTLRCSSQSGHNTVSWYQQALGQGPQFIFQYYREEENGRGNFPPRFSGLQFPNYSSELNVNALELDDSALYLCASSSVGPRLEQFFGPGTRLTVL.

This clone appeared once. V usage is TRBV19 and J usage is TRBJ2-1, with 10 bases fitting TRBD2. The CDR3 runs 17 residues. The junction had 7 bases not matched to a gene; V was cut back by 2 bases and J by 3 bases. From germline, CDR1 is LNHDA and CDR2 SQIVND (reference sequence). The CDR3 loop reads CASSILGASGSYNEQFF. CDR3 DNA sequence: TGTGCCAGTAGTATACTTGGGGCTAGCGGGAGCTACAATGAGCAGTTCTTC.

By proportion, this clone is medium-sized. CDR3: CASSPVLLGTTNPLEYEQYF. CDR3 bases: TGCGCCAGCAGCCCAGTGCTGCTAGGGACTACGAACCCACTAGAGTACGAGCAGTACTTC. The chain recombines TRBV4-1 with TRBJ2-7, with 7 bases aligning to TRBD2. CDR3 length: 20 amino acids. CDR1 and CDR2 from the germline V gene are MGHRA and YSYEKL. V shed 4 bases and J 4 bases; nucleotides not matched to a gene: 25.